The 15 T cell receptor beta chains below were found in one sample sequenced in a study of T cell responses to AZD1222 COVID-19 vaccine. Assay used: immunoSEQ multiplex PCR; TCRdb lists only in-frame clones, some missing. The table records 100,000 to 150,000 clones, around 89% of them present only once. The sample here was peripheral blood, taken on day 0 of MenACWY control vaccination. These TCRs come from an adult in good health.

V is TRBV28 and J is TRBJ2-7; D call uncertain. Germline CDR1 and CDR2: MDHEN and SYDVKM. With 4 bases removed from V and 0 bases from J, the gap between germline ends came to 1 base. The CDR3 length is 11 residues. In DNA, the CDR3 is TGTGCCAGCAGTTCCTCCTACGAGCAGTACTTC. Translation gives CASSSSYEQYF.

CDR3 protein: CASTYRDTEAFF. The CDR3 nucleotides read TGTGCCAGCACCTACAGGGACACTGAAGCTTTCTTT. The genes are TRBV11-2 and TRBJ1-1; D possibly corresponds to TRBD1 (6 bases). V was trimmed by 7 bases and J by 3 bases, leaving 9 bases between them. The CDR3 length is 12 residues. CDR1 SGHAT and CDR2 FQNNGV come from the germline V gene.

The chain joins TRBV6-4 to TRBJ2-2; D is uncertain. Germline lookup yields CDR1 MRHNA and CDR2 SNTAGT. Trimming cost V 5 bases and J 1 base, with 5 bases left between them. The CDR3 extends over 13 amino acids. The CDR3 sequence is CASSPGNTGELFF. CDR3 in DNA: TGTGCCAGCAGTCCAGGGAACACCGGGGAGCTGTTTTTT.

This clone has just one count. The rearrangement uses TRBV7-9 and TRBJ1-2; no definite D call. CDR1 and CDR2 (germline): SEHNR, FQNEAQ (reference sequence). The length of the CDR3 is 11 residues. V lost 3 bases, J lost 4 bases, and 3 bases lay in between. The CDR3 bases are TGTGCCAGCAGCTTTTCCTATGGCTACACCTTC. This gives the protein CASSFSYGYTF.

The CDR3 DNA sequence: TGTGCCAGCAGCTTAGGGGGCGTCCACAATGAGCAGTTCTTC. The encoded protein is CASSLGGVHNEQFF. The J gene is TRBJ2-1, the V gene TRBV7-9, with D possibly TRBD1 on 5 matching bases. V was trimmed by 1 base and J by 5 bases, leaving 9 bases between them. Germline-derived CDR1 and CDR2 are SEHNR and FQNEAQ (reference sequence). The CDR3 contains 14 residues.

The rearrangement links TRBV27 to TRBJ2-7, with 7 nucleotides matching TRBD1. The germline V gene has CDR1 MNHEY and CDR2 SMNVEV (reference sequence). Trimming removed 5 bases from V and 0 bases from J; junction bases left unmatched: 10. The length of the CDR3 is 16 residues. The CDR3 coding sequence is TGTGCCAGCAGTGCCACAGGGGAGAGGAGCTCCTACGAGCAGTACTTC. Its protein product is CASSATGERSSYEQYF.

The J gene is TRBJ1-4, the V gene TRBV13; no reliable D call. Germline V gene lookup returns CDR1 PRHDT and CDR2 FYEKMQ (reference sequence). This CDR3 region has 14 residues. V dropped 7 bases and J dropped 7 bases, with 16 bases sitting between them. The chain's CDR3 is CASMKGFVGEKLFF. The CDR3 DNA follows: TGTGCCAGCATGAAGGGTTTCGTGGGTGAAAAACTGTTTTTT.

This clone showed up just a few times. This chain uses TRBV12-3 or TRBV12-4 with TRBJ2-7; no clear D gene. The V and J ends lost 6 bases and 3 bases respectively, with 12 bases between them. The CDR3 is 13 residues long. The DNA of the CDR3 is TGTGCCAGCAGCTCAAGCAGAATCTACGAGCAGTACTTC. Translating gives CASSSSRIYEQYF.

The gene calls are TRBV4-3 and TRBJ2-7; possible D gene TRBD1, 5 bases. V was pared by 3 bases and J by 3 bases, with 9 bases between. The CDR3 sequence is 13 residues long. Germline-derived CDR1 and CDR2 are LGHNA and YSLEER. The CDR3 loop reads CASSHDSFYEQYF. The CDR3 DNA reads as TGCGCCAGCAGCCACGACAGCTTCTACGAGCAGTACTTC.

This sequence joins TRBV5-4 and TRBJ1-1; D not resolved. The length of the CDR3 is 14 residues. Trimming stripped 0 bases from V and 4 bases from J, with 10 bases between. The germline CDR1 and CDR2 sequences are SGHNT and YYREEE (reference sequence). CDR3 sequence reads: CASSLDPGGTEAFF. CDR3 nucleotides: TGTGCCAGCAGCTTGGACCCGGGAGGCACTGAAGCTTTCTTT.

The genes are TRBV2 and TRBJ2-2; no definite D call. CDR3 length: 14 residues. V was pared by 4 bases and J by 2 bases, with 8 bases between. Germline CDR1 is SNHLY and CDR2 is FYNNEI. The chain's CDR3 is CASSVDGNTGELFF. CDR3 nucleotides: TGTGCCAGCAGTGTGGACGGTAACACCGGGGAGCTGTTTTTT.

The chain has TRBV4-1 and TRBJ2-3, with no clear D. Trimming removed 6 bases from V and 3 bases from J, with 10 bases in between. Germline V gene sequence: CDR1 MGHRA, CDR2 YSYEKL. CDR3 length: 13 residues. CDR3 sequence reads: CASSRYLTDTQYF. The CDR3 DNA is TGCGCCAGCAGTCGTTACTTGACAGATACGCAGTATTTT.

The chain has TRBV7-6 and TRBJ2-2; no firm D call. CDR3 size: 13 residues. V shed 2 bases and J shed 5 bases, with 6 bases lying between them. CDR1 and CDR2 (germline): SGHVS, FNYEAQ. CDR3: CASSLNPTGELFF. The DNA of the CDR3 is TGTGCCAGCAGCTTAAACCCAACCGGGGAGCTGTTTTTT. The entire variable domain, with the rest obtained from reference TRBV7-6 and TRBJ2-2, is as follows: GAGVSQSPRYKVTKRGQDVALRCDPISGHVSLYWYRQALGQGPEFLTYFNYEAQQDKSGLPNDRFSAERPEGSISTLTIQRTEQRDSAMYRCASSLNPTGELFFGEGSRLTVL.

The chain couples TRBV6-2 or TRBV6-3 to TRBJ1-1; D perhaps matches TRBD1 (6 bases). The germline V gene encodes CDR1 MNHEY and CDR2 SVGEGT. CDR3 length: 13 amino acids. V was cut by 5 bases and J by 3 bases, with 10 bases left in between. DNA of the CDR3: TGTGCCAGCAGTCTACAGGGTTACACTGAAGCTTTCTTT. It translates to CASSLQGYTEAFF.

The sample holds a few counts of this clone. CDR3 region: CASSSSGSAYSGANVLTF. In nucleotides, the CDR3 is TGTGCCAGCAGTTCTAGCGGGAGCGCCTACTCTGGGGCCAACGTCCTGACTTTC. This chain connects TRBV6-2 or TRBV6-3 to TRBJ2-6; 10 bases match TRBD2. This CDR3 is 18 amino acids long. Germline V gene sequence: CDR1 MNHEY, CDR2 SVGEGT. Trimming cost V 4 bases and J 0 bases; bases outside gene matches: 6.